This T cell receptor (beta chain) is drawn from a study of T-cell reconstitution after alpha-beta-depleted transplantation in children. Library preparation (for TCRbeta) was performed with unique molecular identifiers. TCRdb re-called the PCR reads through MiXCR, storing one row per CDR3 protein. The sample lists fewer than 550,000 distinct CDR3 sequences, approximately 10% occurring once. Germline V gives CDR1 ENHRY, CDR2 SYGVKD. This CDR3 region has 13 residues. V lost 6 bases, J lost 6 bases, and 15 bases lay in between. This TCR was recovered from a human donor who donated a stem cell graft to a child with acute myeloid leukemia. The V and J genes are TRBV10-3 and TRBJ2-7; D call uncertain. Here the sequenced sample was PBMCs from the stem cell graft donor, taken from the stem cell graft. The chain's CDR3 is CAISDGKPPEQYF. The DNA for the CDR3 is TGTGCCATCAGCGACGGCAAGCCCCCCGAGCAGTACTTC.